The sequence of this T cell receptor (beta chain) was determined in a study of T cell responses to AZD1222 COVID-19 vaccine. Sequencing used immunoSEQ multiplex PCR; TCRdb keeps in-frame clones, though not all of them. The profile shows 90,000 to 100,000 clones, 88% of them singletons. Germline V lookup: CDR1 LNHDA, CDR2 SQIVND (reference sequence). The CDR3 extends over 15 amino acids. Trimming took 5 bases from V and 3 from J, leaving 13 bases between them. The sequence came from an adult who received the AZD1222 COVID-19 vaccine. J is TRBJ2-2 and V is TRBV19; no reliable D call. The sample consisted of peripheral blood, taken 28 days after the second AZD1222 dose. CDR3 region: CASSPLSFDTGELFF. The CDR3 DNA sequence: TGTGCCAGTAGTCCGCTTAGCTTTGACACCGGGGAGCTGTTTTTT.